This T cell receptor beta chain is drawn from a study of T-cell reconstitution after alpha-beta-depleted transplantation in children. Unique molecular identifiers were built into the TCRbeta library. MiXCR, applied by TCRdb to the PCR reads, yields one record per CDR3 protein. This sample has around 680,000 distinct CDR3 sequences, with around 16% found just once. This CDR3 spans 15 amino acids. V shed 0 bases and J shed 5 bases, with 12 bases lying between them. The germline V gene encodes CDR1 LGHNA and CDR2 YNFKEQ. The receptor's source is a human donor who donated a stem cell graft to a child with acute myeloid leukemia. The chain has TRBV4-2 and TRBJ2-3; TRBD2 is a possible D gene (7 bases). Specimen: PBMCs from the stem cell graft donor, collected from the stem cell graft. The CDR3 sequence is CASSQEAGAGDTQYF. CDR3 nucleotides: TGTGCCAGCAGCCAAGAGGCGGGGGCCGGAGATACGCAGTATTTT.